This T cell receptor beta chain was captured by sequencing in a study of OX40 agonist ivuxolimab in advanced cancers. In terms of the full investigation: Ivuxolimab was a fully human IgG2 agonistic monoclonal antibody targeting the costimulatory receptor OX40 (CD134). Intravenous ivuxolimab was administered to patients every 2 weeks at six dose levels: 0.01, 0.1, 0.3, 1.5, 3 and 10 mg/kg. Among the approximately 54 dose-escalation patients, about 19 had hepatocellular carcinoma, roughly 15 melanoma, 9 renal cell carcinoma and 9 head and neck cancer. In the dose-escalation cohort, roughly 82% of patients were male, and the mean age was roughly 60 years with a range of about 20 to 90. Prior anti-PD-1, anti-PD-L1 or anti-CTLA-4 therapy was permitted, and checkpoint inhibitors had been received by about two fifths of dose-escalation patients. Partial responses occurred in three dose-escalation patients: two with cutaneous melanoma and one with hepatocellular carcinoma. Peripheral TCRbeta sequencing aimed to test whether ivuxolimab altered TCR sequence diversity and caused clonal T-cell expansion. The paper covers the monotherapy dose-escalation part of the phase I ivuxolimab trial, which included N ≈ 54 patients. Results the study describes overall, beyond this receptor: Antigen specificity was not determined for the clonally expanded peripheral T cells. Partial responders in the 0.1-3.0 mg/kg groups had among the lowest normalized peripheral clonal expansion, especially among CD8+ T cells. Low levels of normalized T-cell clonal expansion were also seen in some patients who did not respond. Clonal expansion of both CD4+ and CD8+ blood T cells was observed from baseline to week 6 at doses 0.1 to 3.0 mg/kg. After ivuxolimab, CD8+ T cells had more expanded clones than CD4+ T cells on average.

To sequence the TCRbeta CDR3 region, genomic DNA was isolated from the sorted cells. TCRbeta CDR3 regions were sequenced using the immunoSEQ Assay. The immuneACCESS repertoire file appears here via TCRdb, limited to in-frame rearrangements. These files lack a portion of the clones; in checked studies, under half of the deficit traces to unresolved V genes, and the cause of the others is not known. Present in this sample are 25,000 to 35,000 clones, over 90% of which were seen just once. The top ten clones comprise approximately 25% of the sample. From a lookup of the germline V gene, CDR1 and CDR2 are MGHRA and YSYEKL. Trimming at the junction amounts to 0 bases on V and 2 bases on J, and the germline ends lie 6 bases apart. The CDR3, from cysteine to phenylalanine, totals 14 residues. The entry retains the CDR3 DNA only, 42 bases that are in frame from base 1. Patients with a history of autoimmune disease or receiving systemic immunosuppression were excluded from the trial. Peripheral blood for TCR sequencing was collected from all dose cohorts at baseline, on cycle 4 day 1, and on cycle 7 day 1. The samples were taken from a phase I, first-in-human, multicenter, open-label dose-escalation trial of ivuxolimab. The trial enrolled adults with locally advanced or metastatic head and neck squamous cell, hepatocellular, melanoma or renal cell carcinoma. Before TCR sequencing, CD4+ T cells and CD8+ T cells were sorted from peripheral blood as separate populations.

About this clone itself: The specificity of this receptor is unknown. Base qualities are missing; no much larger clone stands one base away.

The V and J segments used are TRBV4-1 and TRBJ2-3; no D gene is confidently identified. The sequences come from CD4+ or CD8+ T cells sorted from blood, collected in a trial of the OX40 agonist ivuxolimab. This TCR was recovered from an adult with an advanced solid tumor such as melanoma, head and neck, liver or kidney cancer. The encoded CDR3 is CASSQEGYTDTQYF. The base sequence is TGCGCCAGCAGCCAAGAGGGTTACACAGATACGCAGTATTTT.